This T cell receptor (beta chain) was sequenced during a study of cytomegalovirus exposure and HLA in healthy donors. Looking at the study overall: Per a later analysis, the roughly 700 first-cohort and 120 or so validation repertoires shared one platform.

Study results and caveats: Among TCR beta chains, those listed as cytomegalovirus-associated numbered around 180.

The V and J ends lost 10 bases and 3 bases, in that order; junction bases with no gene match: 5. CDR3 length: 13 residues. Germline loops: CDR1 WNHNN, CDR2 SYGVQD (reference sequence). Clones were sequenced by immunoSEQ multiplex PCR, and TCRdb holds only the in-frame ones, with some missing. The table has about 73,000 clones, around nine tenths seen once. In regard to this clone: Its antigen is still unknown.

The V and J genes are TRBV10-1 and TRBJ2-5; 10 nucleotides align to TRBD1. The receptor was isolated from a woman in her late teens or twenties in good health and CMV-seropositive. The sample was PBMCs. This CDR3 is CANLTGGKETQYF. Written as DNA, the CDR3 is TGCGCCAACTTGACAGGGGGCAAAGAGACCCAGTACTTC.